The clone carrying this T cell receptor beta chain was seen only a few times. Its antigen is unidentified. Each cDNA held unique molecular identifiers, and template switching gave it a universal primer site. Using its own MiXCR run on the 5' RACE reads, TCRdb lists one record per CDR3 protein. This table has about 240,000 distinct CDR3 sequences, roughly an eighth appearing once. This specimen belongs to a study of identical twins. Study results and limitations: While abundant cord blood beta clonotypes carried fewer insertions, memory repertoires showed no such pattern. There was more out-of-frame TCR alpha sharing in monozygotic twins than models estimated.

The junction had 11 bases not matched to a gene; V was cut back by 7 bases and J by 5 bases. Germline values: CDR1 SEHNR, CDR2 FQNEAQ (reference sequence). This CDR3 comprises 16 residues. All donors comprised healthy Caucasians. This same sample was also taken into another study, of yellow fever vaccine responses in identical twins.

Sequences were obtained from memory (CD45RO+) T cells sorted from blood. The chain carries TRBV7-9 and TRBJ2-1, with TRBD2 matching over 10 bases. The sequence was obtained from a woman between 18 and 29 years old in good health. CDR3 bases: TGTGCCAGCACCGATCGGGGTGGACTAGCGGACAATGAGCAGTTCTTC. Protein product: CASTDRGGLADNEQFF.